Shown below are 25 T cell receptor beta chains from a single sample sequenced in a study of vaccination and CD4 T cells after COVID-19. Treatment defined: roughly 10-day PBMC culture with coronavirus spike peptide pools or control peptides (ViraFEST assay). The Oncomine TCR Beta short-read assay sequenced DNA from cultured CD4+ T cells. TCRdb fed the PCR reads into MiXCR, producing one record per CDR3 protein. Among about 9,100 distinct CDR3 sequences listed, 55% to 65% were seen once. These receptors lack a known antigen. Sequencing was performed on cultured CD4+ T cells from blood, taken after SARS-CoV-2 vaccination. The origin of the receptors is a human donor with COVID-19.

The rearrangement joins TRBV20-1 to TRBJ2-3; D unresolved. With 3 bases removed from V and 6 bases from J, the gap between germline ends came to 7 bases. The CDR3 covers 11 residues. Looked up from germline, CDR1 is DFQATT and CDR2 is SNEGSKA (reference sequence). The CDR3 coding sequence is TGCAGTGCTAGTACTGCGGATACGCAGTATTTT. Its protein product is CSASTADTQYF.

The chain employs TRBV7-2 and TRBJ1-5; D unresolved. CDR3 length: 12 residues. CDR1 and CDR2 from the germline V gene are SGHTA and FQGNSA. Trimming took 3 bases from V and 9 from J, leaving 9 bases between them. This CDR3 reads CASSFGLGPQHF. CDR3 coding DNA: TGTGCCAGCAGCTTCGGCCTCGGGCCCCAGCATTTT.

This clonotype was recorded a few times. The chain employs TRBV19 and TRBJ1-2; no definite D call. The CDR3 length is 13 residues. Trimming cost V 6 bases and J 0 bases, with 8 bases left between them. The germline gives CDR1 LNHDA, CDR2 SQIVND (reference sequence). The CDR3 nucleotides read TGTGCCAGTAGCATGGTTGCTAACTATGGCTACACCTTC. It yields the protein CASSMVANYGYTF.

Only a few counts were recorded for this clonotype. The chain has TRBV18 and TRBJ1-6; TRBD1 matches at 10 bases. The CDR3 has 15 amino acids. The J segment lost 7 bases and the V segment lost 2 bases, leaving 2 bases of the junction unmatched. CDR1 and CDR2 (germline): KGHSH, LQKENI. CDR3 amino acids: CASSPTGQGNSPLHF. The CDR3 DNA is TGTGCCAGCTCACCAACGGGACAGGGGAATTCACCCCTCCACTTT.

The J gene is TRBJ1-4, the V gene TRBV7-2; 11 positions agree with TRBD1. The V gene's germline CDR1 is SGHTA and CDR2 FQGNSA. There are 12 residues in the CDR3. V trimming: 10 bases; J trimming: 7 bases; junction bases outside the gene matches: 2. The CDR3 is CATGTGGEKLFF. CDR3 nucleotides: TGTGCCACCGGGACAGGGGGTGAAAAACTGTTTTTT.

In its sample, this clonotype was seen a few times. The gene calls are TRBV20-1 and TRBJ1-6, with D possibly TRBD1 on 5 matching bases. The CDR3 totals 15 residues. Trimming took 7 bases from V and 1 from J, leaving 14 bases between them. Germline-derived CDR1 and CDR2 are DFQATT and SNEGSKA (reference sequence). The DNA of the CDR3 is TGCAGTGTTGGCTTCGGGGGGTCCTATAATTCACCCCTCCACTTT. Translation gives CSVGFGGSYNSPLHF.

The V and J genes are TRBV11-3 and TRBJ2-5; D gene uncertain. CDR1 SGHNT and CDR2 YENEEA come from the germline V gene. The CDR3 has 11 residues. With 8 bases removed from V and 5 bases from J, the gap between germline ends came to 9 bases. CDR3 sequence reads: CASRAGETQYF. The DNA for the CDR3 is TGTGCCAGCCGGGCCGGGGAGACCCAGTACTTC.

CDR3 nucleotide sequence: TGCAGCGTTGAACCTAGCACAGATACGCAGTATTTT. Translation: CSVEPSTDTQYF. V and J are TRBV29-1 and TRBJ2-3; no clear D. Germline V gene sequence: CDR1 SQVTM, CDR2 ANQGSEA. The CDR3 spans 12 residues. The V end lost 2 bases, the J end lost 0 bases, and 3 bases lay between the germline ends.

The chain links TRBV30 to TRBJ2-3, with unresolved D. CDR1 and CDR2 from the germline V gene are GTSNPN and SVGIG (reference sequence). The CDR3 contains 12 residues. V was trimmed by 2 bases and J by 0 bases, leaving 3 bases between them. CDR3 DNA sequence: TGTGCCTGGAGTCTGAGCACAGATACGCAGTATTTT. This gives the protein CAWSLSTDTQYF.

This clonotype was seen more than once but under ten times. The gene calls are TRBV15 and TRBJ2-5; 9 positions agree with TRBD2. The CDR3 loop spans 14 amino acids. The junction had 11 bases not matched to a gene; V was cut back by 10 bases and J by 5 bases. Germline-derived CDR1 and CDR2 are LNHNV and YYDKDF (reference sequence). CDR3 in DNA: TGTGCCATCGCGGGGGGGCTAGCTCCCGAGACCCAGTACTTC. Translated, it gives CAIAGGLAPETQYF.

This clonotype has more than one count but fewer than ten. The V and J genes are TRBV7-2 and TRBJ2-2, with 7 bases aligning to TRBD1. CDR1 and CDR2 (germline): SGHTA, FQGNSA. This CDR3 has 13 amino acids. J gave up 4 bases and V 6 bases, and 2 bases lay outside the gene matches. The chain's CDR3 is CASSNRGTGELFF. CDR3 sequence (DNA): TGTGCCAGCAGTAACAGGGGCACCGGGGAGCTGTTTTTT.

This clonotype came up a few times. J is TRBJ2-7 and V is TRBV7-9, with TRBD1 matching 9 bases. The length of the CDR3 is 14 residues. Germline CDR1 SEHNR, CDR2 FQNEAQ (reference sequence). The V and J ends lost 5 bases and 6 bases, in that order; junction bases with no gene match: 8. The CDR3 loop is CASSPEDRGAEQYF. The CDR3 region has the DNA TGTGCCAGCAGCCCCGAGGACAGGGGAGCCGAGCAGTACTTC.

V gene TRBV6-2 or TRBV6-3 combines with J gene TRBJ2-5; maybe TRBD1 (6 bases). Germline assignment: CDR1 MNHEY and CDR2 SVGEGT. The CDR3 is made up of 15 amino acids. The V end lost 4 bases, the J end lost 2 bases, and 14 bases lay between the germline ends. CDR3 in DNA: TGTGCCAGCAGTTGGGGACACCGGGATCAAGAGACCCAGTACTTC. This encodes CASSWGHRDQETQYF.

The chain recombines TRBV2 with TRBJ1-5; no reliable D call. The CDR3 length is 14 residues. Germline CDR1 and CDR2: SNHLY and FYNNEI. Trimming took 9 bases from V and 7 from J, leaving 19 bases between them. The CDR3 DNA follows: TGTGCCAGTGAAGGGTGGGCAGGTGGGCAGCCCCAGCATTTT. Translating it yields CASEGWAGGQPQHF.

This clonotype occurred a few times. The gene calls are TRBV20-1 and TRBJ2-5; D remains ambiguous. Trimming pared 2 bases from V and 1 base from J, leaving 14 bases between. Per the germline V gene, CDR1 is DFQATT and CDR2 is SNEGSKA (reference sequence). This CDR3 has 15 residues. CDR3 sequence (DNA): TGCAGTGCTAGAATTACAAATAACGGCCAAGAGACCCAGTACTTC. Translated, it gives CSARITNNGQETQYF.

V and J are TRBV27 and TRBJ2-7; TRBD1 matches 9 bases. CDR1 and CDR2 (germline): MNHEY, SMNVEV (reference sequence). With 5 bases clipped from V and 7 bases from J, the junction kept 12 bases outside the gene matches. This CDR3 is 15 amino acids long. The CDR3 loop is CASSPQTGGVNEQYF. The CDR3 DNA sequence: TGTGCCAGCAGTCCTCAGACAGGGGGGGTAAATGAGCAGTACTTC.

This clonotype was recorded a few times. This rearrangement joins TRBV27 to TRBJ1-6, with D possibly matching TRBD1 (6 bases). Germline-derived CDR1 and CDR2 are MNHEY and SMNVEV (reference sequence). The V end lost 7 bases, the J end lost 7 bases, and 17 bases lay between the germline ends. This CDR3 spans 15 amino acids. In nucleotides, the CDR3 is TGTGCCAGCACCCCGAATGGACAGAGAAATTCACCCCTCCACTTT. It encodes CASTPNGQRNSPLHF.

In this sample, this clonotype turned up a few times. CDR3 region: CASSMTGAGTEAFF. CDR3 bases: TGTGCCAGTAGTATGACAGGGGCCGGCACTGAAGCTTTCTTT. V is TRBV19 and J is TRBJ1-1, with 8 bases fitting TRBD1. V gave up 3 bases and J gave up 4 bases; unmatched junction bases: 4. In germline, CDR1 is LNHDA, CDR2 SQIVND (reference sequence). CDR3 length equals 14 residues.

The V gene is TRBV18, the J gene TRBJ1-6; D call uncertain. V was pared by 5 bases and J by 6 bases, with 5 bases between. This CDR3 is 12 amino acids long. The germline CDR1 and CDR2 sequences are KGHSH and LQKENI. The CDR3, as DNA: TGTGCCAGCTCAACTGGTAATTCACCCCTCCACTTT. Translation gives CASSTGNSPLHF.

The chain joins TRBV6-4 to TRBJ1-2; D is ambiguous. Deletions cut 5 bases from V and 7 bases from J, with 17 bases between. Germline CDR1 MRHNA, CDR2 SNTAGT. The CDR3 sequence is 14 residues long. CDR3 nucleotide sequence: TGTGCCAGCAGTTTGGATAGCGGGTTCGGTGGCTACACCTTC. It is translated as CASSLDSGFGGYTF.

The rearrangement joins TRBV20-1 to TRBJ2-1; 7 nucleotides match TRBD2. This CDR3 contains 13 residues. Per the germline V gene, CDR1 is DFQATT and CDR2 is SNEGSKA (reference sequence). V trimming: 6 bases; J trimming: 3 bases; junction bases outside the gene matches: 5. CDR3 in DNA: TGCAGTGCAGCGGGGCCGATCTACAATGAGCAGTTCTTC. Translating gives CSAAGPIYNEQFF.

The rearrangement joins TRBV7-6 to TRBJ1-4; TRBD1 agrees at 10 bases. J gave up 6 bases and V 3 bases, and 1 base lay outside the gene matches. The germline V gene has CDR1 SGHVS and CDR2 FNYEAQ. The CDR3 loop spans 14 amino acids. CDR3 coding DNA: TGTGCCAGCAGCTTTGGGACAGGGGATGAAAAACTGTTTTTT. Encoded protein: CASSFGTGDEKLFF.

This clonotype was counted only a few times. The J gene is TRBJ1-2, the V gene TRBV24-1; D gene unclear. The CDR3 loop spans 13 amino acids. The germline V and J ends were trimmed by 5 bases and 2 bases, with 8 bases remaining between them. The germline gives CDR1 KGHDR, CDR2 SFDVKD. CDR3 amino acids: CATSGLSNYGYTF. CDR3 coding DNA: TGTGCCACCAGTGGATTGTCGAACTATGGCTACACCTTC.

This clonotype was seen a handful of times. The chain uses TRBV20-1 and TRBJ2-3; 13 bases align to TRBD2. This CDR3 spans 16 amino acids. In germline, CDR1 is DFQATT, CDR2 SNEGSKA (reference sequence). V dropped 5 bases and J dropped 5; count of bases not matched to a gene: 10. In nucleotides, the CDR3 is TGCAGTGCTGGCCCTGAACTAGCGGGAGGGGGAGATACGCAGTATTTT. Amino acids: CSAGPELAGGGDTQYF.

The chain carries TRBV19 and TRBJ2-5; TRBD2 aligns across 16 bases. CDR1 is LNHDA and CDR2 is SQIVND in the germline V gene (reference sequence). V dropped 5 bases and J dropped 5; count of bases not matched to a gene: 11. The CDR3 totals 18 residues. The CDR3 coding sequence is TGTGCCAGTAGTGCCAAGGGGACTAGCGGGGGGGCCACGGAGACCCAGTACTTC. Residues: CASSAKGTSGGATETQYF.